The 11 T cell receptor beta chains in this list originate from one sample, sequenced in a study of T cells in Graves' hyperthyroidism and ophthalmopathy. Researchers amplified the TCR beta CDR3 regions from RNA transcripts. Primed by the HTBI set, a first-round RT-PCR was run on the TCR CDR3. TCRdb reprocessed the multiplex PCR reads via MiXCR and lists one record per CDR3 protein. The sample carries a few hundred thousand distinct CDR3 sequences, roughly 18% recorded once. The source material was blood. Receptor source: a woman in her forties or fifties with Graves' hyperthyroidism.

This clonotype was found a few times. The V and J genes are TRBV12-3 or TRBV12-4 and TRBJ1-2; possibly TRBD1 for D (6 bases). Deletions cut 5 bases from V and 6 bases from J, with 16 bases between. CDR3 length: 14 residues. CDR3 DNA: TGTGCCAGCAGTCCGGGGGCAGACTCGAATGGCTACACCTTC. Residues: CASSPGADSNGYTF.

The rearrangement uses TRBV5-8 and TRBJ2-4; 12 bases map to TRBD2. This CDR3 has 15 amino acids. Trimming cost V 3 bases and J 8 bases; bases outside gene matches: 6. The germline V gene encodes CDR1 SGHTS and CDR2 YDEGEE. CDR3 residues: CASSYKTSGRDIQYF. As DNA, the CDR3 is TGTGCCAGCAGCTATAAGACTAGCGGGAGAGACATTCAGTACTTC.

The rearrangement links TRBV7-4 to TRBJ1-4; TRBD1 agrees at 7 bases. V lost 4 bases, J lost 0 bases, and 14 bases stayed unmatched. Germline V lookup: CDR1 SGHVT, CDR2 SQSDAQ. The CDR3 length is 19 residues. The CDR3 nucleotides read TGTGCCAGCAGCTCGCATTACAAGGGGGCTATCCCAACTAATGAAAAACTGTTTTTT. Translation gives CASSSHYKGAIPTNEKLFF.

This clonotype was detected only a few times. V and J are TRBV6-5 and TRBJ2-1; TRBD2 matches at 7 bases. This CDR3 is built from 16 residues. J gave up 1 base and V 0 bases, and 3 bases lay outside the gene matches. From germline, CDR1 is MNHEY and CDR2 SVGAGI. The chain's CDR3 is CASSYSGGRSYNEQFF. The CDR3 DNA follows: TGTGCCAGCAGTTACTCGGGCGGGAGATCCTACAATGAGCAGTTCTTC.

There are many counts of this clonotype. The rearrangement links TRBV2 to TRBJ2-1, with 10 bases that match TRBD2. The V segment lost 11 bases and the J segment 6 bases; nucleotides outside the gene matches: 10. The CDR3 spans 14 residues. Germline CDR1 and CDR2: SNHLY and FYNNEI. The CDR3 DNA follows: TGTGCCGCCTTCTCGGGGACTAGCGTCAATGAGCAGTTCTTC. It codes for CAAFSGTSVNEQFF.

This chain links TRBV5-4 with TRBJ2-3, with TRBD1 as a possible D gene (5 bases). V shed 1 base and J shed 0 bases, with 12 bases lying between them. In germline, CDR1 is SGHNT, CDR2 YYREEE (reference sequence). The CDR3 is 16 residues long. CDR3 sequence: CASSLYSGISTDTQYF. CDR3 DNA sequence: TGTGCCAGCAGCTTGTATTCAGGGATTAGCACAGATACGCAGTATTTT.

This sequence joins TRBV6-1 and TRBJ1-2, with D unclear. The CDR3 is made up of 12 amino acids. CDR1 is MNHNS, CDR2 SASEGT, per germline. V was shortened by 8 bases and J by 0 bases, with 7 bases between the two germline ends. DNA for the CDR3: TGTGCCAGCGCTGCAACTAACTATGGCTACACCTTC. It codes for CASAATNYGYTF.

This clonotype was observed a few times. The CDR3 coding sequence is TGTGCCAGCAGCTTAGGGCGGCTGGGACAGGGGGCCAAGACCCAGTACTTC. It codes for CASSLGRLGQGAKTQYF. The chain has TRBV7-9 and TRBJ2-5; the match to TRBD1 covers 12 bases. After removal of 1 base from V and 6 bases from J, the junction contained 9 bases not matched to a gene. This CDR3 is 17 amino acids long. CDR1 is SEHNR and CDR2 is FQNEAQ in the germline V gene (reference sequence).

V is TRBV2 and J is TRBJ2-1; D is unresolved. The CDR3 totals 14 residues. V was shortened by 2 bases and J by 8 bases, with 13 bases between the two germline ends. Germline V gives CDR1 SNHLY, CDR2 FYNNEI. CDR3 in DNA: TGTGCCAGCAGTGAACTCGTGTCGTCCTATGAGCAGTTCTTC. It is translated as CASSELVSSYEQFF.

This clonotype was seen at least ten times. CDR3 loop: CSAEAQRNEQFF. In DNA, the CDR3 is TGCAGTGCTGAAGCCCAGAGAAATGAGCAGTTCTTC. The rearrangement uses TRBV20-1 and TRBJ2-1; D is unclear. V was pared by 5 bases and J by 7 bases, with 12 bases between. CDR3 length: 12 residues. Germline CDR1 DFQATT, CDR2 SNEGSKA (reference sequence).

This clonotype was picked up many times. V gene TRBV30 combines with J gene TRBJ2-3, with a possible D match to TRBD1 (5 bases). The germline CDR1 and CDR2 sequences are GTSNPN and SVGIG (reference sequence). CDR3 size: 16 residues. V lost 1 base, J lost 3 bases, and 17 bases lay in between. The CDR3 loop reads CAWSAYQGGGTDTQYF. The CDR3 DNA reads TGTGCCTGGAGTGCCTACCAGGGTGGTGGGACAGATACGCAGTATTTT.